These 24 T cell receptor beta chains were sequenced from one sample in a study of cytomegalovirus exposure and HLA in healthy donors. It was with 60 Vbeta and 13 Jbeta primers that the PCR ran. Assay used: immunoSEQ multiplex PCR; TCRdb lists only in-frame clones, some missing. The specimen's table records under 45,000 clones. Sequencing was done on a sample of PBMCs. The receptors derive from a male donor in good health and CMV-seronegative.

This chain links TRBV4-1 with TRBJ1-1; tentative D call: TRBD1 (6 bases). V gave up 0 bases and J gave up 1 base, with 15 bases separating them. The length of the CDR3 is 17 residues. Per the germline V gene, CDR1 is MGHRA and CDR2 is YSYEKL. The CDR3: CASSQDRGRGSNTEAFF. CDR3 coding DNA: TGCGCCAGCAGCCAAGATCGAGGCAGGGGATCGAACACTGAAGCTTTCTTT.

The J gene is TRBJ1-2, the V gene TRBV5-5; no clear D gene. CDR3 length: 14 amino acids. Trimming cost V 2 bases and J 8 bases, with 16 bases left between them. Per germline, CDR1 SGHKS and CDR2 YYEKEE (reference sequence). The CDR3 loop reads CASSFSGEIGGYTF. CDR3 DNA: TGTGCCAGCAGCTTCAGTGGGGAGATCGGAGGCTACACCTTC.

The J gene is TRBJ1-6, the V gene TRBV6-5, with TRBD1 identical over 7 bases. Per the germline V gene, CDR1 is MNHEY and CDR2 is SVGAGI. There are 16 residues in the CDR3. V trimming: 4 bases; J trimming: 4 bases; junction bases outside the gene matches: 7. CDR3 loop: CASSLRQGPYNSPLHF. The CDR3 DNA reads as TGTGCCAGCAGTTTACGACAGGGACCTTATAATTCACCCCTCCACTTT.

The V and J genes are TRBV6-4 and TRBJ2-2, with D maybe TRBD1 (6 bases). Per the germline V gene, CDR1 is MRHNA and CDR2 is SNTAGT. The CDR3 totals 12 residues. V lost 6 bases and J 8 bases, leaving 10 bases between the germline ends. The CDR3 loop reads CASSLGTGELFF. In DNA, the CDR3 is TGTGCCAGCAGCCTGGGGACAGGGGAGCTGTTTTTT.

This chain uses TRBV6-5 with TRBJ2-3; 12 positions agree with TRBD2. The CDR3 consists of 15 residues. J gave up 4 bases and V 5 bases, and 4 bases lay outside the gene matches. Germline V gene lookup returns CDR1 MNHEY and CDR2 SVGAGI. The CDR3 coding sequence is TGTGCCAGCAGTATACTAGCGGGGGGTGCAGATACGCAGTATTTT. This translates into CASSILAGGADTQYF.

J is TRBJ1-4 and V is TRBV5-1, with TRBD1 as a possible D gene (5 bases). Germline CDR1 and CDR2: SGHRS and YFSETQ. The CDR3 is made up of 15 amino acids. The V gene lost 4 bases and the J gene lost 0 bases, with 10 bases spanning the gap. CDR3 DNA: TGCGCCAGCAGCGGCACAGGCGCAACTAATGAAAAACTGTTTTTT. Translation: CASSGTGATNEKLFF.

The chain has TRBV11-2 and TRBJ2-3; the D is unclear. The CDR3 extends over 14 amino acids. The ends were cut back, 1 base at V and 0 bases at J, with 5 bases in the middle. From germline, CDR1 is SGHAT and CDR2 FQNNGV. This CDR3 reads CASSLGASTDTQYF. CDR3 nucleotides: TGTGCCAGCAGCTTAGGGGCGAGCACAGATACGCAGTATTTT.

The rearrangement uses TRBV18 and TRBJ2-2; 7 nucleotides agree with TRBD2. Per germline, CDR1 KGHSH and CDR2 LQKENI. The CDR3 contains 16 residues. J lost 0 bases, V lost 7 bases, and 8 bases had no gene match. CDR3 sequence reads: CASLNQRGTNTGELFF. CDR3 nucleotide sequence: TGTGCCAGCTTAAACCAGCGGGGTACGAACACCGGGGAGCTGTTTTTT.

This chain connects TRBV19 to TRBJ1-2, with TRBD1 matching 8 bases. The V gene end was trimmed by 4 bases and the J gene end by 3 bases; junction bases not matched to a gene: 1. The CDR3 contains 13 residues. From germline, CDR1 is LNHDA and CDR2 SQIVND (reference sequence). For the CDR3, the DNA is TGTGCCAGTAGTAAGACAGGGGACTATGGCTACACCTTC. This sequence encodes CASSKTGDYGYTF.

J is TRBJ2-6 and V is TRBV5-1, with TRBD1 as a possible D gene (6 bases). This CDR3 comprises 15 residues. V dropped 4 bases and J dropped 4 bases, with 12 bases sitting between them. Germline CDR1 reads SGHRS; CDR2 reads YFSETQ. The CDR3 region has the DNA TGCGCCAGCAGCGACCAGGGGCTAGGGGCCAACGTCCTGACTTTC. It is translated as CASSDQGLGANVLTF.

The rearrangement uses TRBV4-1 and TRBJ1-4; tentatively, D is TRBD1 (5 bases). Germline V gene sequence: CDR1 MGHRA, CDR2 YSYEKL. The CDR3 has 14 amino acids. Trimming took 3 bases from V and 2 from J, leaving 7 bases between them. For the CDR3, the DNA is TGCGCCAGCAGCCAGACAGAGACTAATGAAAAACTGTTTTTT. It yields the protein CASSQTETNEKLFF.

The chain is built from TRBV7-8 and TRBJ2-2; 7 bases fit TRBD1. With V trimmed by 2 bases and J by 4 bases, 7 bases remained unmatched. The CDR3 covers 16 residues. Germline CDR1 SGHVS, CDR2 FQNEAQ. The CDR3, as DNA: TGTGCCAGCAGCTTAACCTTGGGACAGCGCACCGGGGAGCTGTTTTTT. Translated, it gives CASSLTLGQRTGELFF. The full variable domain, rest sourced from reference TRBV7-8 and TRBJ2-2, is GAGVSQSPRYKVAKRGQDVALRCDPISGHVSLFWYQQALGQGPEFLTYFQNEAQLDKSGLPSDRFFAERPEGSVSTLKIQRTQQEDSAVYLCASSLTLGQRTGELFFGEGSRLTVL.

The DNA of the CDR3 is TGTGCCAGTAGAGGGACAGGGTCCTACGAGCAGTACTTC. It translates to CASRGTGSYEQYF. V is TRBV19 and J is TRBJ2-7, with 9 bases lining up with TRBD1. The J segment lost 1 base and the V segment lost 6 bases, leaving 1 base of the junction unmatched. The germline V gene encodes CDR1 LNHDA and CDR2 SQIVND (reference sequence). The CDR3 extends over 13 amino acids.

This chain uses TRBV19 with TRBJ1-1; no reliable D call. CDR3 size: 12 residues. Per the germline V gene, CDR1 is LNHDA and CDR2 is SQIVND (reference sequence). The ends were cut back, 6 bases at V and 5 bases at J, with 10 bases in the middle. CDR3 nucleotide sequence: TGTGCCAGTAGCGTGGGAGGGACTGAAGCTTTCTTT. Encoded protein: CASSVGGTEAFF.

This chain joins TRBV19 and TRBJ1-4; TRBD1 agrees at 12 bases. This CDR3 has 16 amino acids. Germline V gene sequence: CDR1 LNHDA, CDR2 SQIVND (reference sequence). V lost 4 bases to trimming and J lost 7 bases; unmatched junction nucleotides: 7. The CDR3 loop reads CASSNLGTGGSEKLFF. CDR3 sequence (DNA): TGTGCCAGTAGTAACTTAGGGACAGGGGGCAGTGAAAAACTGTTTTTT.

The rearrangement links TRBV7-9 to TRBJ2-2; D ambiguous. V lost 5 bases to trimming and J lost 1 base, with 11 bases between them. Germline CDR1 is SEHNR and CDR2 is FQNEAQ (reference sequence). This CDR3 contains 15 residues. CDR3: CASSPVQVNTGELFF. CDR3 nucleotides: TGTGCCAGCAGCCCGGTTCAGGTGAACACCGGGGAGCTGTTTTTT.

The chain links TRBV9 to TRBJ1-1, with 8 bases that match TRBD1. CDR1 SGDLS and CDR2 YYNGEE come from the germline V gene. V was pared by 3 bases and J by 6 bases, with 10 bases of the junction left unmatched. The CDR3 length is 15 residues. In DNA, the CDR3 is TGTGCCAGCAGCGCCCGTCCGGACAGGGCCGCTGAAGCTTTCTTT. It is translated as CASSARPDRAAEAFF.

The chain joins TRBV18 to TRBJ2-7, with 7 bases aligning to TRBD2. Germline CDR1 is KGHSH and CDR2 is LQKENI. V trimming: 6 bases; J trimming: 6 bases; junction bases outside the gene matches: 8. CDR3 length equals 13 residues. CDR3 protein: CASSRGAGVEQYF. In DNA form, the CDR3 reads TGTGCCAGCTCCCGTGGGGCGGGAGTCGAGCAGTACTTC.

J is TRBJ1-2 and V is TRBV6-5, with D unclear. Germline V gives CDR1 MNHEY, CDR2 SVGAGI. The CDR3 length is 16 residues. The germline V and J ends were trimmed by 0 bases and 4 bases, with 15 bases remaining between them. In DNA, the CDR3 is TGTGCCAGCAGTTACTCGAGGGTTGGTAGCGGCTATGGCTACACCTTC. Translating it yields CASSYSRVGSGYGYTF.

The chain links TRBV2 to TRBJ2-2, with TRBD1 as a possible D gene (6 bases). V lost 5 bases to trimming and J lost 3 bases, with 13 bases between them. In germline, CDR1 is SNHLY, CDR2 FYNNEI. The CDR3 is 15 residues long. DNA of the CDR3: TGTGCCAGCAGTCGAAAGGGGGTAGACACCGGGGAGCTGTTTTTT. Its protein is CASSRKGVDTGELFF.

The gene calls are TRBV28 and TRBJ1-1, with TRBD1 identical over 8 bases. This CDR3 has 15 residues. V trimming: 2 bases; J trimming: 1 base; junction bases outside the gene matches: 3. Germline CDR1 MDHEN, CDR2 SYDVKM. CDR3 sequence: CASSLIGTGNTEAFF. The CDR3 nucleotides read TGTGCCAGCAGTTTAATCGGGACAGGGAACACTGAAGCTTTCTTT.

V is TRBV11-2 and J is TRBJ1-1, with D uncertain. Germline V CDR1 and CDR2: SGHAT, FQNNGV. This CDR3 is built from 14 residues. V lost 0 bases and J lost 2, with 7 bases in between. The CDR3 bases are TGTGCCAGCAGCTTAGAGTTTACAAACACTGAAGCTTTCTTT. Residues: CASSLEFTNTEAFF.

CDR3 sequence: CASSLDSPNTEAFF. The CDR3 bases are TGTGCCAGCAGCCTGGACAGCCCGAACACTGAAGCTTTCTTT. V is TRBV14 and J is TRBJ1-1; tentatively, D is TRBD1 (6 bases). Germline-derived CDR1 and CDR2 are SGHDN and FVKESK. This CDR3 region has 14 residues. Trimming stripped 4 bases from V and 1 base from J, with 10 bases between.

The chain has TRBV18 and TRBJ1-1; TRBD1 aligns across 7 bases. Per germline, CDR1 KGHSH and CDR2 LQKENI. There are 17 residues in the CDR3. The J segment lost 0 bases and the V segment lost 3 bases, leaving 10 bases of the junction unmatched. The CDR3 protein is CASSPRGQALLNTEAFF. CDR3 DNA sequence: TGTGCCAGCTCACCTAGAGGACAGGCCCTCCTGAACACTGAAGCTTTCTTT.